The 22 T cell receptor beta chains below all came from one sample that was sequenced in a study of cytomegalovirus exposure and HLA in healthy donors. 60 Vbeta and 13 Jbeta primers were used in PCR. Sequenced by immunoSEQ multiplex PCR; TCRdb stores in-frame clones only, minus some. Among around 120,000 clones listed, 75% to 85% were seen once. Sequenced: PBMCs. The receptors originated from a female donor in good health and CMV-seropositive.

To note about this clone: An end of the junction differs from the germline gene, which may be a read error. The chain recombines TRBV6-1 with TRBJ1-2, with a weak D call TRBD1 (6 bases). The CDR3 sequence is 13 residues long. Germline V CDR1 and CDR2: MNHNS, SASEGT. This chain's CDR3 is CASSVEGDGGHTF. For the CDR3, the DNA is TGTGCCAGCAGTGTCGAGGGGGACGGTGGCCACACCTTC.

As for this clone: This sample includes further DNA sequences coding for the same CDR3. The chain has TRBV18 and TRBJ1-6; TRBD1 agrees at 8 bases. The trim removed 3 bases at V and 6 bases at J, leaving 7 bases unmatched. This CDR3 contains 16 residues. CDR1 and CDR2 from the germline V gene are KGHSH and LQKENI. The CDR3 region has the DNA TGTGCCAGCTCACCCGGACAGGGAAGTCTTAATTCACCCCTCCACTTT. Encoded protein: CASSPGQGSLNSPLHF. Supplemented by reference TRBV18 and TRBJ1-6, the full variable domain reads NAGVMQNPRHLVRRRGQEARLRCSPMKGHSHVYWYRQLPEEGLKFMVYLQKENIIDESGMPKERFSAEFPKEGPSILRIQQVVRGDSAAYFCASSPGQGSLNSPLHFGNGTRLTVT.

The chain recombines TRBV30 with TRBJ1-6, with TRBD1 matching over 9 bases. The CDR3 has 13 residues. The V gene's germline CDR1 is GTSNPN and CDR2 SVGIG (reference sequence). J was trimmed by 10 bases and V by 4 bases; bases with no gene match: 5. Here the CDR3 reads CAWNYRGQSPLHF. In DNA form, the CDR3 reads TGTGCCTGGAATTACAGGGGGCAATCACCCCTCCACTTT.

CDR3 amino acids: CASSITGLGTSDTQYF. CDR3 nucleotides: TGTGCCAGCAGCATAACGGGACTTGGTACCTCAGATACGCAGTATTTT. The chain links TRBV7-9 to TRBJ2-3; possible D gene TRBD2, 6 bases. Germline CDR1 reads SEHNR; CDR2 reads FQNEAQ (reference sequence). V was pared by 5 bases and J by 4 bases, with 19 bases between. The CDR3 sequence is 16 residues long. The variable domain in full, completed from reference TRBV7-9 and TRBJ2-3, reads DTGVSQNPRHKITKRGQNVTFRCDPISEHNRLYWYRQTLGQGPEFLTYFQNEAQLEKSRLLSDRFSAERPKGSFSTLEIQRTEQGDSAMYLCASSITGLGTSDTQYFGPGTRLTVL.

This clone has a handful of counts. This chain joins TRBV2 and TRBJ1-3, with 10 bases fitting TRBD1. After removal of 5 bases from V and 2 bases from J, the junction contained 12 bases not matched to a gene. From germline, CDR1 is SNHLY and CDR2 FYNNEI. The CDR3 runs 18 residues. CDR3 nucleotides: TGTGCCAGCAGTCCCGGGACAGGGGTAAGCCGGACTGGAAACACCATATATTTT. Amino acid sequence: CASSPGTGVSRTGNTIYF.

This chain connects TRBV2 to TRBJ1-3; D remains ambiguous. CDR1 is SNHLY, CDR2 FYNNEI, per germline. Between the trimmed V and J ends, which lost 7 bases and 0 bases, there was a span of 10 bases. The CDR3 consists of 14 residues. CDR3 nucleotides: TGTGCCAGCAAACCCCCCAGCTCTGGAAACACCATATATTTT. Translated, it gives CASKPPSSGNTIYF.

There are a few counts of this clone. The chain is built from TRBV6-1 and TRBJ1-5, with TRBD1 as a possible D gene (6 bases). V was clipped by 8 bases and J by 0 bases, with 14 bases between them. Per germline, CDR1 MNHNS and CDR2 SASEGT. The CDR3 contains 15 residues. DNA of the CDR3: TGTGCCAGCGGATACAGGGCAAATAGCAATCAGCCCCAGCATTTT. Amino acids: CASGYRANSNQPQHF.

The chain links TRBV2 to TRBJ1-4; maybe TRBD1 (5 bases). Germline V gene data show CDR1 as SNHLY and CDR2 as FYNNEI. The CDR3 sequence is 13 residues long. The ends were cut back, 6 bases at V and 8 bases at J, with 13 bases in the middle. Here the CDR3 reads CASRPGEGEKLFF. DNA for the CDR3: TGTGCCAGCAGACCGGGGGAAGGGGAAAAACTGTTTTTT.

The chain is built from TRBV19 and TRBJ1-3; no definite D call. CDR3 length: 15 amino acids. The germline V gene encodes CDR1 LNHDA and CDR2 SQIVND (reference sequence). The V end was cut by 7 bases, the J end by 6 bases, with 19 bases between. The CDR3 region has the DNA TGTGCCAGTACCCCCTCCTCATCCGGGGAAAACACCATATATTTT. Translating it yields CASTPSSSGENTIYF.

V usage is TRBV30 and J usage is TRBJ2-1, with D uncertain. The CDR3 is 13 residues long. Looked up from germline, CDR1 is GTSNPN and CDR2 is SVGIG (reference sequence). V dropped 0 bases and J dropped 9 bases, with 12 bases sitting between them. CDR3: CAWSVPRLGEQFF. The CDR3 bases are TGTGCCTGGAGTGTCCCTAGGTTAGGTGAGCAGTTCTTC. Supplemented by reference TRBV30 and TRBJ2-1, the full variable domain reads SQTIHQWPATLVQPVGSPLSLECTVEGTSNPNLYWYRQAAGRGLQLLFYSVGIGQISSEVPQNLSASRPQDRQFILSSKKLLLSDSGFYLCAWSVPRLGEQFFGPGTRLTVL.

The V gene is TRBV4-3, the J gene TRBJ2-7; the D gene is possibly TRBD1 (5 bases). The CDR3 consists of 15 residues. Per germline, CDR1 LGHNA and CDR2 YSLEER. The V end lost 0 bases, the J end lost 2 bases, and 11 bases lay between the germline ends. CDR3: CASSQDWGRAYEQYF. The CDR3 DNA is TGCGCCAGCAGCCAAGATTGGGGCAGAGCCTACGAGCAGTACTTC.

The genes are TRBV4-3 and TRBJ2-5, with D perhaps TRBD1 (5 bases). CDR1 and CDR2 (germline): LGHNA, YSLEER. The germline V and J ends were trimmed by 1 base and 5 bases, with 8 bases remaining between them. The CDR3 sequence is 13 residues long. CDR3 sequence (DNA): TGCGCCAGCAGCCAAGCAGGGAAGGAGACCCAGTACTTC. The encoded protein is CASSQAGKETQYF.

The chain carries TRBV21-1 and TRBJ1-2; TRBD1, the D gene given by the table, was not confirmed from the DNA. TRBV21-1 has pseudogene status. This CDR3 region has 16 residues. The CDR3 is CASSNDRRFYNYGYTF. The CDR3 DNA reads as TGTGCCAGCAGCAACGACAGGCGTTTCTATAACTATGGCTACACCTTC.

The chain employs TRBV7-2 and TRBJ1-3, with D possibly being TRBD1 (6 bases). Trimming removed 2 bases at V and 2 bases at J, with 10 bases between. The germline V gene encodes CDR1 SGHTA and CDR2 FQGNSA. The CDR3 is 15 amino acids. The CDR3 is CASSLRGTPGNTIYF. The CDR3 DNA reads TGTGCCAGCAGCTTAAGGGGGACGCCTGGAAACACCATATATTTT.

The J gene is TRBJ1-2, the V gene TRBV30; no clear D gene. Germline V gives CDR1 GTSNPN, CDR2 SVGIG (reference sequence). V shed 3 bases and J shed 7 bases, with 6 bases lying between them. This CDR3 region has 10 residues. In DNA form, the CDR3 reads TGTGCCTGGAGCCTAGCTGGCTACACCTTC. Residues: CAWSLAGYTF.

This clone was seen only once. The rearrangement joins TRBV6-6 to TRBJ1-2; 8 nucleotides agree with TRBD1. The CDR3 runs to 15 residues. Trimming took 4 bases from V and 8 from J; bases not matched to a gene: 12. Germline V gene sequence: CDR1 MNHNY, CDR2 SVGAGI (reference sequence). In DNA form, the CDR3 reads TGTGCCAGCAGTTCATGGATGACAGGGGAAAGAGGCTACACCTTC. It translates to CASSSWMTGERGYTF.

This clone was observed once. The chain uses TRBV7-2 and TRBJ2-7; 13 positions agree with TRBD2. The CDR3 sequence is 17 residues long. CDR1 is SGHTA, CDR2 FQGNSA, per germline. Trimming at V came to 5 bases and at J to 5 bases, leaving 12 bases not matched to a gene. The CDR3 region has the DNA TGTGCCAGCAGCCAGCAGGCAAGACTAGCGGGGGGAAACGAGCAGTACTTC. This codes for CASSQQARLAGGNEQYF.

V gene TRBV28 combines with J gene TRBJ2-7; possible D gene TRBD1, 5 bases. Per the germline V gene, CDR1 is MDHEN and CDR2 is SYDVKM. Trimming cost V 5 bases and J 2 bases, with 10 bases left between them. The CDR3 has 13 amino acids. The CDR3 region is CASSEQVAYEQYF. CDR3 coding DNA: TGTGCCAGCAGTGAACAGGTTGCCTACGAGCAGTACTTC.

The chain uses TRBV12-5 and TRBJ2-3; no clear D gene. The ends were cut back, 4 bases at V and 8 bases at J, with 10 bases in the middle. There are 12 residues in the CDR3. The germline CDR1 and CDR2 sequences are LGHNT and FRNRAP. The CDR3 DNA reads TGTGCTAGTGGTTCCGATCGAGGTACGCAGTATTTT. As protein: CASGSDRGTQYF. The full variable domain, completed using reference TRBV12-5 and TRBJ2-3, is DARVTQTPRHKVTEMGQEVTMRCQPILGHNTVFWYRQTMMQGLELLAYFRNRAPLDDSGMPKDRFSAEMPDATLATLKIQPSEPRDSAVYFCASGSDRGTQYFGPGTRLTVL.

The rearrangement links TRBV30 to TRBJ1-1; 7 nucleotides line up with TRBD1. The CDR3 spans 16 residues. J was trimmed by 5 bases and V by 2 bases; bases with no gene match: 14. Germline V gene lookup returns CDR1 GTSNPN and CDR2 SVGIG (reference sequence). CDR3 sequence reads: CAWSPRGLNRGTEAFF. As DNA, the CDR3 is TGTGCCTGGAGTCCGAGGGGGCTAAATCGTGGGACTGAAGCTTTCTTT.

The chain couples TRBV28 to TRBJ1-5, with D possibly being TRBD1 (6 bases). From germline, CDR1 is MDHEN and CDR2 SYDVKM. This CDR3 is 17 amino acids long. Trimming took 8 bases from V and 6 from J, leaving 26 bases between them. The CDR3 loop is CASVWGGAAGEPQPQHF. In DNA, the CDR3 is TGTGCCAGCGTCTGGGGGGGGGCAGCGGGGGAACCTCAGCCCCAGCATTTT.

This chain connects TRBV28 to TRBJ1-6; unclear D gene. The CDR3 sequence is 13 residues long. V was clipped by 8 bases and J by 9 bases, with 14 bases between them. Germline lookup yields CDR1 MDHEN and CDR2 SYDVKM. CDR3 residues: CASVTRGRSPLHF. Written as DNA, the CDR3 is TGTGCCAGCGTTACGCGAGGCCGTTCACCCCTCCACTTT.